The T cell receptor (beta chain) described here comes from a study of blood T cells in healthy people across ages. Broader study findings: Correlation between TCR beta diversity and naive T cell percentage was strong.

Sample-barcoded 5' priming and a J-beta primer mix drove a second PCR of 7 to 11 cycles. TCRdb recomputed calls from the 5' RACE reads with MiXCR, one row per CDR3 protein. This table holds about 640,000 distinct CDR3 sequences, around 38% found once. Only one count was recorded for this clonotype. The antigen is not known. Source material: blood. This TCR was sampled from an elderly man in good health.

CDR3 in DNA: TGCAGTGCTAGAGATGGGATACCCCAAGGGGAGCAGTACTTC. This gives the protein CSARDGIPQGEQYF. This chain joins TRBV20-1 and TRBJ2-5, with D perhaps TRBD1 or TRBD2 (5 bases each). The CDR3 covers 14 residues. V lost 0 bases, J lost 11 bases, and 19 bases lay in between. The germline CDR1 and CDR2 sequences are DFQATT and SNEGSKA (reference sequence).